This T cell receptor beta chain was found in a study of CD8+ T cells in alopecia areata listed by TCRdb under 2018. Regarding the study in general: Female C3H/HeJ recipients, roughly 6-11 weeks old, were grafted with skin from C3H/HeJ donors with spontaneous alopecia (roughly 6-13 months old). RNA came from the PAXgene miRNA kit for fixed scalp, the miRNeasy kit for PBMCs, and the RNeasy kit for mouse skin. Clonality in the scalp was compared among normal scalp (n=4), patchy alopecia areata scalp (n=8), and alopecia totalis/universalis scalp (n=8). TCRbeta CDR3 regions were amplified by immunoSEQ multiplex PCR using 35 Vbeta forward and 13 Jbeta reverse primers. On the human side, TCRbeta sequencing was run on scalp tissue and on sorted CD4+ and CD8+ peripheral blood T cells from healthy controls and from alopecia areata patients with either patchy or totalis/universalis disease. To study T cell clonal expansion in alopecia areata, the researchers applied high-throughput TCRbeta sequencing to both the C3H/HeJ mouse model and human patients.

The V and J ends are trimmed by 0 bases and 0 bases, leaving 10 bases between them. CDR1 and CDR2, per the germline V gene, are GKSSPN and SITVG. Including the terminal cysteine and phenylalanine, the CDR3 comprises 15 residues. The 33 bases shown cover part of the CDR3, and their frame starts at base 1. Libraries were built with the immunoSEQ multiplex PCR assay. RNA was extracted from all samples and reverse transcribed into cDNA, which served as template for TCR sequencing. SuperScript III was used to make first-strand cDNA, primed with a 2:1 mix of oligo-dT and random hexamers. A synthetic immune receptor repertoire was used to measure amplification bias, and any remaining bias was corrected computationally. Libraries were sequenced on Illumina HiSeq using 60 bp reads that covered the CDR3 and were read from J toward V. The paper's data handling went like this. Raw reads were preprocessed to remove errors, and CDR3 was defined by IMGT conventions from the conserved cysteine to phenylalanine. To get clonality, Shannon entropy was normalized by log2 of the number of productive unique TCRs and the result was subtracted from 1. CD4 or CD8 identity of scalp clones was inferred by cross-referencing scalp TCRbeta sequences with sorted blood CD4 and CD8 repertoires. What TCRdb holds here is the immuneACCESS table cut down to in-frame rearrangements. Part of the clones is not present; checked against another copy, under half of the missing clones reflect an unresolved V gene, and the others are unexplained. V and J calls and clone size are given by that table; D and trimming were obtained from the DNA. The sample counts roughly 260,000 clones, each observed more than once. The ten largest clones add up to roughly 1.2% of the sample.

The research as a whole found: Higher clonality and more expanded CD8+ clones were observed in lesional scalp than in normal scalp, particularly in alopecia totalis/universalis, a finding suggestive of antigenic drive. Shared TCR sequences between patients were less evident than in mice, which may be partly attributable to HLA diversity in the patient population. Unlike mouse skin, where gammadelta T cells dominate, normal human skin contains resident alphabeta T cells that get sequenced too, which complicates analysis of the scalp TCR repertoire.

Concerning this clone itself: Its recognized antigen is unknown. The gene names and germline sequences given are murine. The CDR3 extends 4 residues past the end of the read, so its final part is completed from the germline J gene. This sample includes further DNA sequences coding for the same CDR3.

Pooled mouse cutaneous lymph node cells were stained for CD4, CD8alpha, NKG2D, NKG2ACE and other markers and were then sorted on a BD Influx. The receptor was isolated from a C3H/HeJ mouse with alopecia areata. Mice from this strain have the MHC haplotype H2-k. The V and J segments used are TRBV31 and TRBJ2-4; TRBD2 is possibly the D segment (5 matching bases). The sequencing input was CD4+ T cells sorted from a lymph node. The CDR3 amino acid sequence is: CAWSLVWESQNTLYF. The part of the CDR3 DNA that was read is TGTGCCTGGAGTCTAGTCTGGGAGAGTCAAAAC.